The 18 T cell receptor beta chains below all came from one sample that was sequenced in a study of T cells in Graves' hyperthyroidism and ophthalmopathy. The TCR beta CDR3 regions underwent amplification using RNA transcripts as the source. Using the HTBI primer set, a first-round RT-PCR was run on the TCR CDR3. MiXCR was run by TCRdb on the multiplex PCR reads, yielding one entry per CDR3 protein. This table holds roughly 24,000 distinct CDR3 sequences, roughly 45% found once. Sequencing used blood. These receptors originate from a woman in her thirties with Graves' hyperthyroidism.

This clonotype has ten or more counts. This rearrangement joins TRBV6-1 to TRBJ1-2; D unclear. The CDR3 contains 14 residues. Looked up from germline, CDR1 is MNHNS and CDR2 is SASEGT. Deletions cut 6 bases from V and 2 bases from J, with 13 bases between. For the CDR3, the DNA is TGTGCCAGCAGCCAATCGCCAGAAAACTATGGCTACACCTTC. As protein: CASSQSPENYGYTF.

This clonotype was seen at least ten times. This chain uses TRBV5-8 with TRBJ1-4; possible D gene TRBD1, 5 bases. This CDR3 contains 15 residues. V dropped 0 bases and J dropped 6 bases, with 12 bases sitting between them. Germline loops: CDR1 SGHTS, CDR2 YDEGEE. CDR3 amino acids: CASSLAGRGDEKLFF. The DNA of the CDR3 is TGTGCCAGCAGCTTGGCCGGGAGGGGAGATGAAAAACTGTTTTTT.

The V gene is TRBV10-3, the J gene TRBJ2-1; D might be TRBD2 (5 bases). This CDR3 contains 13 residues. From germline, CDR1 is ENHRY and CDR2 SYGVKD. The V end lost 7 bases, the J end lost 8 bases, and 15 bases lay between the germline ends. CDR3 amino acids: CAINLRVGDEQFF. The CDR3 nucleotides are TGTGCCATCAACCTACGGGTCGGGGATGAGCAGTTCTTC.

As concerns this clonotype: The CDR3 carries no conserved terminal phenylalanine or tryptophan, so it likely arises from a read error. The DNA is left out, because the CDR3 cannot be placed on it with certainty; the CDR3 is given as TCRdb lists it. V gene TRBV6-4 combines with J gene TRBJ2-7; the tabulated D call, TRBD2, remains unverified against the DNA. The CDR3 numbers 11 amino acids, ends counted. The germline V gene encodes CDR1 MRHNA and CDR2 SNTAGT. CDR3 amino acids: CASSLPGELAG.

Worth noting for this clonotype: As the CDR3 is not closed by the conserved phenylalanine or tryptophan, this likely results from a read error. This sequence joins TRBV5-1 and TRBJ2-2; possibly TRBD1 or TRBD2 for D (5 bases each). Germline-derived CDR1 and CDR2 are SGHRS and YFSETQ. CDR3 size: 13 residues. The CDR3, as DNA: TGCACCGGCAGTCCTTTGGGGGTCGGGGAGCTGTTTTCT. It is translated as CTGSPLGVGELFS.

About this clonotype: A much more abundant neighbour one base away suggests this may be a read error. This chain connects TRBV18 to TRBJ1-6; possibly TRBD1 for D (5 bases). Deletions cut 0 bases from V and 11 bases from J, with 14 bases between. Germline CDR1 KGHSH, CDR2 LQKENI. CDR3 size: 15 residues. CDR3 in amino acids: CASSPPGLPYPPLHF. The CDR3 DNA follows: TGTGCCAGCTCACCACCGGGACTGCCATATCCACCCCTCCACTTT.

This clonotype has just one count. The chain couples TRBV20-1 to TRBJ2-1; D possibly corresponds to TRBD1 (6 bases). CDR1 and CDR2 from the germline V gene are DFQATT and SNEGSKA (reference sequence). The germline V and J ends were trimmed by 1 base and 5 bases, with 12 bases remaining between them. The CDR3 loop spans 14 amino acids. The CDR3 spells CSARGSRTDNEQFF. The CDR3 DNA follows: TGCAGTGCTAGAGGATCTAGGACAGACAATGAGCAGTTCTTC.

The chain carries TRBV5-1 and TRBJ2-7, with D possibly being TRBD1 (7 bases). CDR3 length equals 15 residues. Per the germline V gene, CDR1 is SGHRS and CDR2 is YFSETQ. Between the trimmed V and J ends, which lost 2 bases and 4 bases, there was a span of 16 bases. The CDR3 sequence is CASSLFRGVWYEQYF. Written as DNA, the CDR3 is TGCGCCAGCAGCTTATTCAGGGGGGTTTGGTACGAGCAGTACTTC.

Worth noting for this clonotype: Since a much larger clone is just one base distant, this may be a read error. The CDR3 region is CASSRGLRQYGSTIYF. DNA for the CDR3: TGTGCCAGCAGCCGAGGACTCCGGCAGTACGGAAGCACCATATATTTT. This chain connects TRBV2 to TRBJ1-3; D uncertain. Per the germline V gene, CDR1 is SNHLY and CDR2 is FYNNEI. CDR3 length equals 16 residues. The complete variable domain, with remaining parts taken from reference TRBV2 and TRBJ1-3, reads EPEVTQTPSHQVTQMGQEVILRCVPISNHLYFYWYRQILGQKVEFLVSFYNNEISEKSEIFDDQFSVERPDGSNFTLKIRSTKLEDSAMYFCASSRGLRQYGSTIYFGEGSWLTVV.

This chain's CDR3 is CASRGQNTEAFF. CDR3 nucleotides: TGCGCCAGCAGAGGTCAGAACACTGAAGCTTTCTTT. The gene calls are TRBV5-1 and TRBJ1-1, with D uncertain. The V end lost 5 bases, the J end lost 1 base, and 6 bases lay between the germline ends. The CDR3 totals 12 residues. In germline, CDR1 is SGHRS, CDR2 YFSETQ. The entire variable domain, with the rest obtained from reference TRBV5-1 and TRBJ1-1, is as follows: KAGVTQTPRYLIKTRGQQVTLSCSPISGHRSVSWYQQTPGQGLQFLFEYFSETQRNKGNFPGRFSGRQFSNSRSEMNVSTLELGDSALYLCASRGQNTEAFFGQGTRLTVV.

By share, this clonotype counts as medium-sized (0.01 to 0.1%). The gene calls are TRBV24-1 and TRBJ2-1; D may be TRBD1 or TRBD2 (5 bases each). This CDR3 spans 16 amino acids. Trimming took 1 base from V and 0 from J, leaving 9 bases between them. Germline CDR1 is KGHDR and CDR2 is SFDVKD. CDR3 DNA: TGTGCCACCAGTGATTTAGGGGAGAGCTCCTACAATGAGCAGTTCTTC. This translates into CATSDLGESSYNEQFF.

This clonotype has at least ten counts. The V and J genes are TRBV30 and TRBJ1-1, with D tentatively TRBD1 (5 bases). CDR1 is GTSNPN, CDR2 SVGIG, per germline (reference sequence). Trimming shortened V by 1 base and J by 6 bases, and 12 bases separated the two germline ends. The CDR3 loop spans 13 amino acids. This CDR3 reads CAWSGWDVSEAFF. As DNA, the CDR3 is TGTGCCTGGAGTGGATGGGACGTTTCTGAAGCTTTCTTT.

This clonotype is labeled as medium-sized (0.01 to 0.1%). CDR3 bases: TGTGCCAGCAGCAACGGACCAGATACGCAGTATTTT. This sequence encodes CASSNGPDTQYF. V gene TRBV7-9 combines with J gene TRBJ2-3; D uncertain. The ends were cut back, 5 bases at V and 4 bases at J, with 7 bases in the middle. The CDR3 covers 12 residues. Looked up from germline, CDR1 is SEHNR and CDR2 is FQNEAQ (reference sequence).

The chain is built from TRBV24-1 and TRBJ1-2; a possible D gene is TRBD1 (5 bases). V dropped 2 bases and J dropped 3 bases, with 9 bases sitting between them. The germline gives CDR1 KGHDR, CDR2 SFDVKD. There are 14 residues in the CDR3. CDR3 DNA: TGTGCCACCAGTGATTCCGACAGACACTATGGCTACACCTTC. Amino acids: CATSDSDRHYGYTF.

The chain links TRBV5-1 to TRBJ2-7, with D tentatively TRBD1 (6 bases). CDR1 and CDR2 (germline): SGHRS, YFSETQ. Trimming left V 0 bases short and J 5 bases short, with 12 bases between. The CDR3 spans 14 residues. In DNA, the CDR3 is TGCGCCAGCAGCTTGGACAGGGTCAAGGACGAGCAGTACTTC. The encoded protein is CASSLDRVKDEQYF.

At least ten counts were recorded for this clonotype. The rearrangement joins TRBV28 to TRBJ2-7, with D hard to call. The CDR3 sequence is 14 residues long. Germline values: CDR1 MDHEN, CDR2 SYDVKM. V lost 3 bases, J lost 7 bases, and 16 bases lay in between. The CDR3 nucleotides are TGTGCCAGCAGTTTCCCCGGCCGGAATCCGGAGCAGTACTTC. Translation gives CASSFPGRNPEQYF.

This clonotype was detected many times. The chain uses TRBV20-1 and TRBJ1-1, with D hard to call. The germline gives CDR1 DFQATT, CDR2 SNEGSKA (reference sequence). The V end was cut by 2 bases, the J end by 4 bases, with 8 bases between. The CDR3 extends over 12 amino acids. As DNA, the CDR3 is TGCAGTGCTAGACAGGTGAGCACTGAAGCTTTCTTT. Amino acids: CSARQVSTEAFF.

In its sample, this clonotype was seen many times. The genes are TRBV7-9 and TRBJ2-5, with D perhaps matching TRBD1 or TRBD2 (5 bases each). The V gene lost 1 base and the J gene lost 5 bases, with 11 bases spanning the gap. The CDR3 has 14 residues. CDR1 SEHNR and CDR2 FQNEAQ come from the germline V gene (reference sequence). For the CDR3, the DNA is TGTGCCAGCAGCTTAGGGGACCCAAGGGAGACCCAGTACTTC. It translates to CASSLGDPRETQYF.